One sample yielded the 27 T cell receptor beta chains listed below, sequenced in a study of blood T cell repertoires in COVID-19. Clones were read by immunoSEQ multiplex PCR, and TCRdb kept only the in-frame ones, dropping some. The sample contains about 48,000 clones, 65% to 85% of which appear only once. Input material: peripheral blood. These receptors originate from a human donor in a cohort sampled during active COVID-19.

This clone was detected once. CDR3 DNA: TGTGCCACCAGCGGGGGACAGCCGAACACTGAAGCTTTCTTT. As protein: CATSGGQPNTEAFF. The genes are TRBV15 and TRBJ1-1; the match to TRBD1 covers 7 bases. The germline gives CDR1 LNHNV, CDR2 YYDKDF (reference sequence). This CDR3 is built from 14 residues. The J segment lost 1 base and the V segment lost 5 bases, leaving 4 bases of the junction unmatched.

The chain employs TRBV28 and TRBJ2-7; the match to TRBD2 covers 9 bases. The CDR3 spans 14 residues. CDR1 and CDR2 from the germline V gene are MDHEN and SYDVKM. Losses at the gene ends were 8 bases for V and 2 bases for J; bases not matched to a gene: 7. CDR3 DNA sequence: TGTGCCAGCCAGGTGAGCGGGGGGACCTACGAGCAGTACTTC. Its translation: CASQVSGGTYEQYF.

The rearrangement joins TRBV30 to TRBJ2-5, with a tentative D call TRBD2 (6 bases). Germline CDR1 GTSNPN, CDR2 SVGIG (reference sequence). With 0 bases removed from V and 4 bases from J, the gap between germline ends came to 12 bases. The CDR3 length is 14 residues. CDR3 in amino acids: CAWSVGGNGETQYF. CDR3 sequence (DNA): TGTGCCTGGAGTGTAGGAGGGAATGGAGAGACCCAGTACTTC.

The gene calls are TRBV5-1 and TRBJ2-5; D possibly corresponds to TRBD1 (5 bases). The CDR3 totals 14 residues. Trimming removed 1 base from V and 1 base from J, with 8 bases in between. Germline V gives CDR1 SGHRS, CDR2 YFSETQ. Written as DNA, the CDR3 is TGCGCCAGCAGCTTGAGGCAGGGCCAAGAGACCCAGTACTTC. This translates into CASSLRQGQETQYF.

The chain is built from TRBV5-1 and TRBJ2-6; D might be TRBD1 (8 bases). Trimming took 3 bases from V and 4 from J, leaving 14 bases between them. Germline V gives CDR1 SGHRS, CDR2 YFSETQ. This CDR3 spans 16 amino acids. CDR3 in amino acids: CASSSTGGAGANVLTF. The CDR3 bases are TGCGCCAGCAGCTCTACAGGGGGGGCCGGGGCCAACGTCCTGACTTTC.

The J gene is TRBJ2-4, the V gene TRBV11-2; no definite D call. CDR1 SGHAT and CDR2 FQNNGV come from the germline V gene. The CDR3 sequence is 12 residues long. The ends were cut back, 1 base at V and 8 bases at J, with 6 bases in the middle. For the CDR3, the DNA is TGTGCCAGCAGCTTAGTCGGAGACATTCAGTACTTC. It is translated as CASSLVGDIQYF.

The chain links TRBV12-3 or TRBV12-4 to TRBJ2-5; no firm D call. The CDR3 totals 12 residues. The V and J ends lost 5 bases and 2 bases respectively, with 6 bases between them. Written as DNA, the CDR3 is TGTGCCAGCAGTGAACTACAAGAGACCCAGTACTTC. Translation gives CASSELQETQYF.

This clone was seen a few times. The V and J genes are TRBV6-2 or TRBV6-3 and TRBJ1-1, with 12 bases lining up with TRBD1. Germline V lookup: CDR1 MNHEY, CDR2 SVGEGT. CDR3 size: 15 residues. V shed 4 bases and J 2 bases; nucleotides not matched to a gene: 2. CDR3 in amino acids: CASSSGTGGNTEAFF. In DNA form, the CDR3 reads TGTGCCAGCAGTTCGGGGACAGGGGGCAACACTGAAGCTTTCTTT.

Here the CDR3 reads CSAAEGTTSNQPQHF. CDR3 in DNA: TGCAGCGCTGCCGAAGGGACAACTAGCAATCAGCCCCAGCATTTT. The chain is built from TRBV29-1 and TRBJ1-5; a possible D gene is TRBD1 (6 bases). Trimming removed 7 bases at V and 0 bases at J, with 16 bases between. Germline CDR1 and CDR2: SQVTM and ANQGSEA. The CDR3 has 15 amino acids.

The chain carries TRBV7-9 and TRBJ2-2; 8 bases align to TRBD1. Per germline, CDR1 SEHNR and CDR2 FQNEAQ (reference sequence). This CDR3 has 13 residues. V dropped 5 bases and J dropped 8; count of bases not matched to a gene: 4. The CDR3 loop reads CASSHGTGGELFF. The DNA of the CDR3 is TGTGCCAGCAGCCACGGGACAGGTGGGGAGCTGTTTTTT.

CDR3 protein: CASSFTGGNTEAFF. The CDR3 DNA reads TGCGCCAGCAGCTTTACAGGGGGGAACACTGAAGCTTTCTTT. The V and J genes are TRBV5-1 and TRBJ1-1; TRBD1 matches 8 bases. The CDR3 has 14 residues. Losses at the gene ends were 2 bases for V and 1 base for J; bases not matched to a gene: 1. CDR1 is SGHRS and CDR2 is YFSETQ in the germline V gene.

The V gene is TRBV9, the J gene TRBJ2-7, with 10 bases that match TRBD2. The length of the CDR3 is 14 residues. After removal of 4 bases from V and 8 bases from J, the junction contained 9 bases not matched to a gene. Germline CDR1 and CDR2: SGDLS and YYNGEE. CDR3 in amino acids: CASSPTGLAPKQYF. The CDR3 DNA is TGTGCCAGCAGCCCCACGGGACTAGCGCCCAAGCAGTACTTC.

The rearrangement links TRBV7-8 to TRBJ1-2; TRBD1 aligns across 7 bases. V shed 3 bases and J 3 bases; nucleotides not matched to a gene: 10. Germline values: CDR1 SGHVS, CDR2 FQNEAQ. The CDR3 runs to 16 residues. The CDR3 spells CASSFRTGQEDYGYTF. The CDR3 DNA reads as TGTGCCAGCAGCTTTAGAACCGGACAGGAGGACTATGGCTACACCTTC.

This chain uses TRBV6-5 with TRBJ1-4, with D tentatively TRBD1 (6 bases). Germline CDR1 and CDR2: MNHEY and SVGAGI. V shed 8 bases and J shed 8 bases, with 18 bases lying between them. This CDR3 spans 14 amino acids. The CDR3 bases are TGTGCCAGCGGGCAACAGGGCTATGGAGAAAAACTGTTTTTT. This sequence encodes CASGQQGYGEKLFF.

The CDR3 nucleotides read TGTGCCAGCAGTCCGACAGGGTGGTCCTACGAGCAGTACTTC. It is translated as CASSPTGWSYEQYF. The chain employs TRBV27 and TRBJ2-7; 7 positions agree with TRBD1. Germline CDR1 reads MNHEY; CDR2 reads SMNVEV (reference sequence). This CDR3 is 14 amino acids long. V was pared by 5 bases and J by 1 base, with 5 bases of the junction left unmatched.

The chain is built from TRBV6-1 and TRBJ1-1, with TRBD1 matching 8 bases. The V gene end was trimmed by 3 bases and the J gene end by 8 bases; junction bases not matched to a gene: 2. Germline V gene sequence: CDR1 MNHNS, CDR2 SASEGT. The CDR3 is 12 amino acids. DNA for the CDR3: TGTGCCAGCAGTGACAGGGGGCGAGAAGCTTTCTTT. Protein product: CASSDRGREAFF.

The chain joins TRBV19 to TRBJ1-6, with 7 bases matching TRBD1. The CDR3 length is 14 residues. CDR1 is LNHDA and CDR2 is SQIVND in the germline V gene (reference sequence). The junction had 8 bases not matched to a gene; V was cut back by 8 bases and J by 7 bases. The CDR3 nucleotides read TGTGCCAGTCGAAAACAGGGGAGGAATTCACCCCTCCACTTT. Translating it yields CASRKQGRNSPLHF. Full variable domain (remainder filled in from reference TRBV19 and TRBJ1-6): DGGITQSPKYLFRKEGQNVTLSCEQNLNHDAMYWYRQDPGQGLRLIYYSQIVNDFQKGDIAEGYSVSREKKESFPLTVTSAQKNPTAFYLCASRKQGRNSPLHFGNGTRLTVT.

This chain connects TRBV2 to TRBJ2-3; TRBD1 agrees at 8 bases. The germline V gene encodes CDR1 SNHLY and CDR2 FYNNEI. This CDR3 is built from 14 residues. J was trimmed by 4 bases and V by 4 bases; bases with no gene match: 4. Written as DNA, the CDR3 is TGTGCCAGCAGTGCTTTGACAGGGGCAGATACGCAGTATTTT. This sequence encodes CASSALTGADTQYF.

This clone came up once. The rearrangement uses TRBV3-1 (or the pseudogene TRBV3-2) and TRBJ1-6; D uncertain. CDR3 size: 14 residues. Germline CDR1 reads LGHDT; CDR2 reads YNNKEL (reference sequence). The V end lost 1 base, the J end lost 7 bases, and 8 bases lay between the germline ends. The CDR3 is CASSQVVPNSPLHF. DNA of the CDR3: TGTGCCAGCAGCCAAGTAGTCCCGAATTCACCCCTCCACTTT.

V and J are TRBV19 and TRBJ1-5; TRBD1 aligns across 9 bases. From germline, CDR1 is LNHDA and CDR2 SQIVND (reference sequence). The CDR3 loop spans 17 amino acids. J was trimmed by 0 bases and V by 9 bases; bases with no gene match: 12. CDR3 sequence reads: CASRRTGEINSNQPQHF. The CDR3 DNA reads as TGTGCCAGCCGAAGGACAGGGGAAATCAATAGCAATCAGCCCCAGCATTTT. Together with reference TRBV19 and TRBJ1-5, the CDR3 gives the full variable domain: DGGITQSPKYLFRKEGQNVTLSCEQNLNHDAMYWYRQDPGQGLRLIYYSQIVNDFQKGDIAEGYSVSREKKESFPLTVTSAQKNPTAFYLCASRRTGEINSNQPQHFGDGTRLSIL.

The chain carries TRBV6-6 and TRBJ1-5; TRBD1 is a possible D gene (6 bases). This CDR3 has 15 amino acids. Per germline, CDR1 MNHNY and CDR2 SVGAGI (reference sequence). Trimming stripped 7 bases from V and 3 bases from J, with 16 bases between. CDR3 bases: TGTGCCAGCAATCCCAGGGGTAGCTTCAATCAGCCCCAGCATTTT. The encoded protein is CASNPRGSFNQPQHF.

The chain recombines TRBV6-6 with TRBJ1-2; 9 bases fit TRBD1. Trimming cost V 4 bases and J 7 bases; bases outside gene matches: 13. The CDR3 runs 16 residues. CDR1 and CDR2 (germline): MNHNY, SVGAGI (reference sequence). This CDR3 is CASSFRTGATHGGYTF. The CDR3 DNA is TGTGCCAGCAGTTTCCGGACAGGGGCGACCCACGGTGGCTACACCTTC.

As regards this clone: This same CDR3 is encoded by further DNA sequences in the sample. V and J are TRBV6-5 and TRBJ1-2, with D possibly being TRBD1 (6 bases). Germline V lookup: CDR1 MNHEY, CDR2 SVGAGI. CDR3 size: 14 residues. Trimming pared 6 bases from V and 10 bases from J, leaving 21 bases between. CDR3 DNA sequence: TGTGCCAGCAGCATACCACAGGGTAGTGAGGACTACACCTTC. Translation gives CASSIPQGSEDYTF.

This chain links TRBV15 with TRBJ2-1, with D uncertain. Germline CDR1 LNHNV, CDR2 YYDKDF (reference sequence). V was trimmed by 1 base and J by 9 bases, leaving 7 bases between them. The CDR3 has 12 amino acids. For the CDR3, the DNA is TGTGCCACCAGCAGAGGGAGCTTTGAGCAGTTCTTC. It specifies CATSRGSFEQFF.

The chain carries TRBV29-1 and TRBJ2-3; possible D gene TRBD1, 5 bases. Trimming cost V 3 bases and J 3 bases, with 13 bases left between them. Germline lookup yields CDR1 SQVTM and CDR2 ANQGSEA. The CDR3 spans 14 residues. The CDR3, as DNA: TGCAGCGTTGAGGCCCTAGACAGTACAGATACGCAGTATTTT. It translates to CSVEALDSTDTQYF.

The chain links TRBV6-5 to TRBJ2-1, with 11 bases identical to TRBD2. Trimming took 4 bases from V and 10 from J; bases not matched to a gene: 6. This CDR3 comprises 14 residues. Per germline, CDR1 MNHEY and CDR2 SVGAGI. DNA of the CDR3: TGTGCCAGCAGTTTAGCGGGGGGGCACTGGGAGCAGTTCTTC. Amino acids: CASSLAGGHWEQFF.

This clone was seen only once. The chain recombines TRBV10-1 with TRBJ1-1; D is unresolved. V lost 3 bases and J 0 bases, leaving 8 bases between the germline ends. There are 14 residues in the CDR3. Germline CDR1 is WNHNN and CDR2 is SYGVQD (reference sequence). CDR3 residues: CASSDYSMNTEAFF. The CDR3, as DNA: TGCGCCAGCAGTGATTACAGCATGAACACTGAAGCTTTCTTT.